This T cell receptor beta chain was sequenced during a study of CD8+ T cells in alopecia areata. The germline gives CDR1 MGHRA, CDR2 YSYEKL. This CDR3 is built from 16 residues. The V segment lost 3 bases and the J segment 6 bases; nucleotides outside the gene matches: 12. The study team obtained lesional scalp punch biopsies and peripheral blood from alopecia areata patients. General observations from the study: Against the mouse data, patients shared TCRs less clearly, possibly for HLA reasons.

Reverse transcription of extracted RNA yielded cDNA, which provided the sequencing template. The assay was immunoSEQ multiplex PCR, and TCRdb's table has in-frame clones only and misses some. The sample gives about 110,000 clones, about 60% of which show up once; around a quarter is in the top ten. As to this clone: As yet, its antigen is unknown.

This receptor was taken from a human donor with alopecia areata. The gene calls are TRBV4-1 and TRBJ2-5; 8 bases are a match to TRBD2. Sequenced: NKG2D-low CD8+ T cells sorted from blood. CDR3 residues: CASSHLAREAVKTQYF. The CDR3 DNA follows: TGCGCCAGCAGCCATTTGGCGCGGGAGGCGGTGAAGACCCAGTACTTC.